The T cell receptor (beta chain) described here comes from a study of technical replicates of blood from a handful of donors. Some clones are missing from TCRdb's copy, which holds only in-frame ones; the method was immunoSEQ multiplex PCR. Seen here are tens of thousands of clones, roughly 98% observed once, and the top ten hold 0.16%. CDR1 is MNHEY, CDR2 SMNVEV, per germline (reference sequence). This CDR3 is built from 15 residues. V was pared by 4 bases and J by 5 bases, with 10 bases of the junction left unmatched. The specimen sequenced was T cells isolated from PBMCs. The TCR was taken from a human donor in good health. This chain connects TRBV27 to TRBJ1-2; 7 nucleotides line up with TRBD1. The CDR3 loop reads CASSSIDRAGYGYTF. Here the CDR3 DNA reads TGTGCCAGCAGTTCAATTGACAGGGCGGGATATGGCTACACCTTC.